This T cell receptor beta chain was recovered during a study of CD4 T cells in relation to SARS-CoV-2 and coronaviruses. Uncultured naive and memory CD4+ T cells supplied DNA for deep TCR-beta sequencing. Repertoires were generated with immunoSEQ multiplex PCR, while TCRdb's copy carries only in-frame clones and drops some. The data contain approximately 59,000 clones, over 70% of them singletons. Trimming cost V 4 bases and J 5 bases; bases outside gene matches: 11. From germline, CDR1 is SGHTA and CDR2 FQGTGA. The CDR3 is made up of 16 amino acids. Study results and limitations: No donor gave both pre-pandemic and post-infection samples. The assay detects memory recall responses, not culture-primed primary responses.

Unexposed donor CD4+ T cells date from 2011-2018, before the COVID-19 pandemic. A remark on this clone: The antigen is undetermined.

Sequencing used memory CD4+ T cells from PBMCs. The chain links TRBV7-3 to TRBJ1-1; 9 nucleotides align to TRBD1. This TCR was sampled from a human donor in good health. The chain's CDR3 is CASSSGGTGRKTEAFF. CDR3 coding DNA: TGTGCCAGCAGCTCCGGCGGGACAGGGCGTAAGACTGAAGCTTTCTTT.